One sample yielded the 29 T cell receptor beta chains listed below, sequenced in a study of cytomegalovirus exposure and HLA in healthy donors. The PCR was carried out with 60 Vbeta primers and 13 Jbeta primers. Generated by immunoSEQ multiplex PCR, the TCRdb table keeps only in-frame clones and is missing some. This sample's table reports some 70,000 clones. The sequencing input was PBMCs. The receptors originated from a female donor in good health and CMV-seropositive.

The rearrangement joins TRBV2 to TRBJ2-1; the match to TRBD2 covers 14 bases. This CDR3 contains 15 residues. CDR1 is SNHLY and CDR2 is FYNNEI in the germline V gene. Trimming cost V 5 bases and J 9 bases; bases outside gene matches: 6. The CDR3 DNA follows: TGTGCCAGCAGTCCTAGGGGACTAGCGGGGGCTGAGCAGTTCTTC. Its protein product is CASSPRGLAGAEQFF. Full variable domain (outside the CDR3, taken from reference TRBV2 and TRBJ2-1): EPEVTQTPSHQVTQMGQEVILRCVPISNHLYFYWYRQILGQKVEFLVSFYNNEISEKSEIFDDQFSVERPDGSNFTLKIRSTKLEDSAMYFCASSPRGLAGAEQFFGPGTRLTVL.

The J gene is TRBJ2-1, the V gene TRBV7-2, with a weak D call TRBD2 (6 bases). CDR1 is SGHTA and CDR2 is FQGNSA in the germline V gene. The CDR3 covers 15 residues. The V and J ends lost 5 bases and 9 bases respectively, with 20 bases between them. The CDR3: CASSPEAGFVREQFF. The CDR3 DNA sequence: TGTGCCAGCAGCCCGGAGGCGGGGTTTGTTCGTGAGCAGTTCTTC.

CDR3 bases: TGTGCCTGGAGGAGCGGAGGGCGCGTGAACACTGAAGCTTTCTTT. Protein product: CAWRSGGRVNTEAFF. The chain links TRBV30 to TRBJ1-1; no definite D call. The CDR3 consists of 15 residues. Germline V lookup: CDR1 GTSNPN, CDR2 SVGIG (reference sequence). With 3 bases removed from V and 0 bases from J, the gap between germline ends came to 14 bases.

This chain uses TRBV5-4 with TRBJ1-2; D is perhaps TRBD1 (6 bases). The CDR3 has 13 amino acids. Trimming cost V 4 bases and J 5 bases, with 12 bases left between them. The germline V gene has CDR1 SGHNT and CDR2 YYREEE (reference sequence). The CDR3 coding sequence is TGTGCCAGCAGCACTGACAGGTCGTATGGCTACACCTTC. Protein product: CASSTDRSYGYTF.

V gene TRBV9 combines with J gene TRBJ1-4, with a tentative D call TRBD1 (6 bases). The CDR3 covers 15 residues. The V gene lost 4 bases and the J gene lost 5 bases, with 15 bases spanning the gap. Germline CDR1 reads SGDLS; CDR2 reads YYNGEE. The CDR3 coding sequence is TGTGCCAGCAGCCCAGGAAACAGGGAGAATGAAAAACTGTTTTTT. This codes for CASSPGNRENEKLFF. Using reference TRBV9 and TRBJ1-4 for the parts outside the CDR3, the full variable domain is DSGVTQTPKHLITATGQRVTLRCSPRSGDLSVYWYQQSLDQGLQFLIQYYNGEERAKGNILERFSAQQFPDLHSELNLSSLELGDSALYFCASSPGNRENEKLFFGSGTQLSVL.

The chain links TRBV5-4 to TRBJ2-2; 8 nucleotides agree with TRBD1. Trimming at V came to 3 bases and at J to 3 bases, leaving 7 bases not matched to a gene. This CDR3 region has 16 residues. Germline values: CDR1 SGHNT, CDR2 YYREEE (reference sequence). The CDR3 reads CASSSFGTGYTGELFF. The CDR3 DNA is TGTGCCAGCAGCTCGTTTGGGACAGGATACACCGGGGAGCTGTTTTTT.

The chain has TRBV19 and TRBJ1-1, with D maybe TRBD1 (6 bases). With 5 bases removed from V and 1 base from J, the gap between germline ends came to 14 bases. This CDR3 spans 15 amino acids. Germline CDR1 reads LNHDA; CDR2 reads SQIVND (reference sequence). The CDR3 spells CASSLRAGANTEAFF. The DNA for the CDR3 is TGTGCCAGTAGTCTCCGAGCGGGGGCGAACACTGAAGCTTTCTTT. Using reference TRBV19 and TRBJ1-1 for the parts outside the CDR3, the full variable domain is DGGITQSPKYLFRKEGQNVTLSCEQNLNHDAMYWYRQDPGQGLRLIYYSQIVNDFQKGDIAEGYSVSREKKESFPLTVTSAQKNPTAFYLCASSLRAGANTEAFFGQGTRLTVV.

The rearrangement links TRBV5-1 to TRBJ2-3; 7 bases are shared with TRBD2. The CDR3 consists of 15 residues. Germline CDR1 is SGHRS and CDR2 is YFSETQ. V shed 4 bases, J shed 4 bases, and the junction held 9 bases outside the gene matches. The DNA of the CDR3 is TGCGCCAGCAGCCTGACTGCGGGAGCGGCAGATACGCAGTATTTT. Amino acid sequence: CASSLTAGAADTQYF.

This chain links TRBV18 with TRBJ2-7; 13 bases map to TRBD2. Per the germline V gene, CDR1 is KGHSH and CDR2 is LQKENI. CDR3 length: 18 residues. Trimming removed 4 bases from V and 7 bases from J; junction bases left unmatched: 16. The CDR3 is CASSHRDRRTSGGGEQYF. The DNA for the CDR3 is TGTGCCAGCTCACACCGGGACAGAAGGACTAGCGGGGGAGGGGAGCAGTACTTC.

The chain links TRBV19 to TRBJ2-3; 8 positions agree with TRBD2. Per germline, CDR1 LNHDA and CDR2 SQIVND (reference sequence). With V trimmed by 6 bases and J by 0 bases, 8 bases remained unmatched. The CDR3 has 16 residues. The CDR3 coding sequence is TGTGCCAGTAGCCGGGGACTAGTAGCTAGCACAGATACGCAGTATTTT. Its protein product is CASSRGLVASTDTQYF.

The gene calls are TRBV28 and TRBJ1-1; tentatively, D is TRBD1 (5 bases). CDR1 is MDHEN, CDR2 SYDVKM, per germline. V shed 3 bases and J shed 1 base, with 18 bases lying between them. The CDR3 length is 17 residues. In nucleotides, the CDR3 is TGTGCCAGCAGTTTGGACCCCGCCGGGGGGTGGAACACTGAAGCTTTCTTT. Its protein is CASSLDPAGGWNTEAFF.

The chain has TRBV5-1 and TRBJ2-5, with TRBD2 matching 15 bases. The V segment lost 4 bases and the J segment 7 bases; nucleotides outside the gene matches: 14. The CDR3 contains 18 residues. Germline CDR1 is SGHRS and CDR2 is YFSETQ. This chain's CDR3 is CASSLGTSGGTWKGTQYF. In DNA form, the CDR3 reads TGCGCCAGCAGCCTCGGGACTAGCGGGGGGACCTGGAAGGGGACCCAGTACTTC.

The chain uses TRBV6-6 and TRBJ1-5; D not resolved. Trimming stripped 0 bases from V and 0 bases from J, with 3 bases between. Looked up from germline, CDR1 is MNHNY and CDR2 is SVGAGI (reference sequence). The CDR3 contains 14 residues. The CDR3 region is CASSYSSSNQPQHF. The CDR3 DNA reads TGTGCCAGCAGTTACTCGAGTAGCAATCAGCCCCAGCATTTT.

The chain joins TRBV13 to TRBJ2-7; D is ambiguous. V was shortened by 3 bases and J by 7 bases, with 7 bases between the two germline ends. CDR3 length: 11 residues. Germline V CDR1 and CDR2: PRHDT, FYEKMQ (reference sequence). The CDR3 DNA follows: TGTGCCAGCAGCTTTAATCGTGAGCAGTACTTC. It codes for CASSFNREQYF.

This CDR3 is CASRWGSTEAFF. CDR3 bases: TGTGCCAGTAGGTGGGGCAGCACTGAAGCTTTCTTT. V is TRBV19 and J is TRBJ1-1, with TRBD1 as a possible D gene (5 bases). This CDR3 region has 12 residues. The germline V and J ends were trimmed by 6 bases and 4 bases, with 9 bases remaining between them. From germline, CDR1 is LNHDA and CDR2 SQIVND (reference sequence).

This chain links TRBV27 with TRBJ1-4; D might be TRBD1 (5 bases). Germline V gives CDR1 MNHEY, CDR2 SMNVEV (reference sequence). The CDR3 consists of 16 residues. V was pared by 4 bases and J by 8 bases, with 20 bases between. The CDR3 sequence: CASSSREPWAGEKLFF. As DNA, the CDR3 is TGTGCCAGCAGTTCCAGGGAACCATGGGCTGGGGAAAAACTGTTTTTT. The whole variable domain, remainder taken from reference TRBV27 and TRBJ1-4, is EAQVTQNPRYLITVTGKKLTVTCSQNMNHEYMSWYRQDPGLGLRQIYYSMNVEVTDKGDVPEGYKVSRKEKRNFPLILESPSPNQTSLYFCASSSREPWAGEKLFFGSGTQLSVL.

V gene TRBV14 combines with J gene TRBJ1-2; tentatively, D is TRBD1 (6 bases). V was clipped by 5 bases and J by 3 bases, with 10 bases between them. Germline V CDR1 and CDR2: SGHDN, FVKESK. There are 13 residues in the CDR3. DNA of the CDR3: TGTGCCAGCAGCACGACAGGTTACTATGGCTACACCTTC. This gives the protein CASSTTGYYGYTF.

The chain joins TRBV7-8 to TRBJ2-3, with a tentative D call TRBD2 (5 bases). In germline, CDR1 is SGHVS, CDR2 FQNEAQ. Trimming shortened V by 5 bases and J by 4 bases, and 16 bases separated the two germline ends. The CDR3 consists of 15 residues. The chain's CDR3 is CASSPNWENADTQYF. CDR3 nucleotides: TGTGCCAGCAGCCCCAATTGGGAGAACGCAGATACGCAGTATTTT.

The rearrangement links TRBV7-2 to TRBJ2-5; 14 bases line up with TRBD2. The germline V gene has CDR1 SGHTA and CDR2 FQGNSA. J gave up 10 bases and V 6 bases, and 10 bases lay outside the gene matches. CDR3 size: 15 residues. The CDR3 DNA sequence: TGTGCCAGCAGATCGGGACTAGCGGGAGTGTCGGACCAGTACTTC. It encodes CASRSGLAGVSDQYF.

This sequence joins TRBV7-3 and TRBJ2-2; weak D call: TRBD2 (5 bases). The CDR3 covers 16 residues. V lost 1 base, J lost 6 bases, and 15 bases lay in between. Germline V gene lookup returns CDR1 SGHTA and CDR2 FQGTGA. The CDR3 protein is CASSLNERAVAGELFF. The CDR3 DNA reads as TGTGCCAGCAGCTTAAATGAGAGGGCCGTAGCCGGGGAGCTGTTTTTT.

J is TRBJ1-6 and V is TRBV6-5, with D perhaps TRBD1 (6 bases). The germline gives CDR1 MNHEY, CDR2 SVGAGI. The CDR3 contains 14 residues. Trimming cost V 5 bases and J 14 bases, with 19 bases left between them. The CDR3 nucleotides read TGTGCCAGCAGTCAGGGGCCTCAATTTTCGGCCCTCCACTTT. This translates into CASSQGPQFSALHF.

The chain has TRBV19 and TRBJ2-6; the match to TRBD1 covers 8 bases. Germline CDR1 reads LNHDA; CDR2 reads SQIVND (reference sequence). This CDR3 comprises 18 residues. The V and J ends lost 5 bases and 0 bases, in that order; junction bases with no gene match: 9. The CDR3 coding sequence is TGTGCCAGTAGTGCAACCGGGACAGGATTCTCTGGGGCCAACGTCCTGACTTTC. Translated: CASSATGTGFSGANVLTF.

V usage is TRBV30 and J usage is TRBJ1-2; the match to TRBD1 covers 10 bases. CDR1 is GTSNPN, CDR2 SVGIG, per germline (reference sequence). The CDR3 spans 14 residues. V gave up 6 bases and J gave up 2 bases; unmatched junction bases: 6. The CDR3 loop is CACPGQGGNYGYTF. Here the CDR3 DNA reads TGTGCCTGTCCTGGACAGGGGGGAAACTATGGCTACACCTTC. Full variable domain (rest looked up from reference TRBV30 and TRBJ1-2): SQTIHQWPATLVQPVGSPLSLECTVEGTSNPNLYWYRQAAGRGLQLLFYSVGIGQISSEVPQNLSASRPQDRQFILSSKKLLLSDSGFYLCACPGQGGNYGYTFGSGTRLTVV.

This chain connects TRBV4-3 to TRBJ1-1; 8 nucleotides align to TRBD1. CDR1 and CDR2 from the germline V gene are LGHNA and YSLEER. The CDR3 totals 15 residues. The V gene end was trimmed by 1 base and the J gene end by 5 bases; junction bases not matched to a gene: 6. The CDR3 reads CASSQGDRGRTEAFF. CDR3 coding DNA: TGCGCCAGCAGCCAAGGCGACAGGGGTAGGACTGAAGCTTTCTTT.

V is TRBV30 and J is TRBJ2-3, with D possibly matching TRBD2 (6 bases). The CDR3 spans 14 residues. CDR1 and CDR2 (germline): GTSNPN, SVGIG (reference sequence). The germline V and J ends were trimmed by 0 bases and 3 bases, with 10 bases remaining between them. In DNA form, the CDR3 reads TGTGCCTGGAGTGTAGGAGGGCTTACAGATACGCAGTATTTT. Amino acids: CAWSVGGLTDTQYF. Supplemented by reference TRBV30 and TRBJ2-3, the full variable domain reads SQTIHQWPATLVQPVGSPLSLECTVEGTSNPNLYWYRQAAGRGLQLLFYSVGIGQISSEVPQNLSASRPQDRQFILSSKKLLLSDSGFYLCAWSVGGLTDTQYFGPGTRLTVL.

This chain connects TRBV28 to TRBJ1-2; 7 bases map to TRBD1. The length of the CDR3 is 14 residues. V was clipped by 4 bases and J by 0 bases; unmatched bases: 2. In germline, CDR1 is MDHEN, CDR2 SYDVKM. CDR3 in DNA: TGTGCCAGCAGTTCACAGGGGCCTAACTATGGCTACACCTTC. Translation gives CASSSQGPNYGYTF.

CDR3 loop: CASSQVPGANEKLFF. DNA for the CDR3: TGCGCCAGCAGCCAAGTTCCAGGGGCTAATGAAAAACTGTTTTTT. This sequence joins TRBV4-1 and TRBJ1-4; tentatively, D is TRBD1 (6 bases). The CDR3 extends over 15 amino acids. V was clipped by 1 base and J by 3 bases, with 9 bases between them. The germline V gene has CDR1 MGHRA and CDR2 YSYEKL.

CDR3 in amino acids: CASSVAPGSPLHF. CDR3 nucleotide sequence: TGTGCCAGCAGCGTAGCTCCAGGTTCACCCCTCCACTTT. V is TRBV9 and J is TRBJ1-6; D is undetermined. The CDR3 runs to 13 residues. Germline CDR1 is SGDLS and CDR2 is YYNGEE. Trimming took 0 bases from V and 9 from J, leaving 7 bases between them.

The gene calls are TRBV15 and TRBJ1-2; D not resolved. Germline CDR1 LNHNV, CDR2 YYDKDF (reference sequence). The CDR3 spans 13 residues. Trimming stripped 5 bases from V and 2 bases from J, with 9 bases between. Here the CDR3 reads CATSLRGNYGYTF. In DNA form, the CDR3 reads TGTGCCACCAGCCTCCGCGGGAACTATGGCTACACCTTC.